These T cell receptor beta chains were read from a single sample in a study of blood T cell repertoires in COVID-19. Measured with immunoSEQ multiplex PCR; TCRdb has only the in-frame clones, and not every one. The sample shows 80,000 to 100,000 clones, about four fifths of them seen only once. Sequenced sample: peripheral blood. The source is a human donor in a cohort sampled during active COVID-19. Each CDR3 is given with its conserved first and last residue. Each record gives: V gene, clone size, D gene, J gene, CDR3 DNA, CDR3 protein. A D gene is named only where the DNA matches it firmly. Size is stated for part of the rows, as once, few or many counts, or as a class when the clone is expanded.

TRBV5-6	-	TRBD1	TRBJ1-6	TGTGCCAGCAGCGCAACACAGGGGGACAATTCACCCCTCCACTTT	CASSATQGDNSPLHF
TRBV2	-	TRBD2	TRBJ2-7	TGTGCCAGCAGTGAAACCGGGAGGGACCCCTACGAGCAGTACTTC	CASSETGRDPYEQYF
TRBV29-1	-	-	TRBJ2-7	TGCAGCGCCGGGTGGGGGGGGCGGCACGAGCAGTACTTC	CSAGWGGRHEQYF
TRBV11-2	-	-	TRBJ1-1	TGTGCCAGCAGCCCACCTCGGGGTTACTCGAACACTGAAGCTTTCTTT	CASSPPRGYSNTEAFF
TRBV5-5	-	TRBD1	TRBJ1-5	TGTGCCAGCAGACCTGGACCGGGACAGGGGAACCAGCCCCAGCATTTT	CASRPGPGQGNQPQHF
TRBV2	-	TRBD1	TRBJ1-1	TGTGCCAGCAGCACAGGGGGCGCTGACACTGAAGCTTTCTTT	CASSTGGADTEAFF
TRBV4-1	-	-	TRBJ1-3	TGCGCCAGCAGCCAAGAAGCGGTGGCTGGAAACACCATATATTTT	CASSQEAVAGNTIYF
TRBV29-1	-	-	TRBJ2-1	TGCAGCGCGGACACAGGGATTCCCTACAATGAGCAGTTCTTC	CSADTGIPYNEQFF
TRBV5-4	-	TRBD1	TRBJ2-5	TGTGCCAGCAGCCCCGGGACAGCCCAAGAGACCCAGTACTTC	CASSPGTAQETQYF
TRBV29-1	few	TRBD2	TRBJ2-2	TGCAGCGTTACTACGGGACTAGTCGTTACCGGGGAGCTGTTTTTT	CSVTTGLVVTGELFF
TRBV19	-	TRBD2	TRBJ2-7	TGTGCCAGTAGTATTTGGGCTAGCGGGAGGTGGAACTCCTACGAGCAGTACTTC	CASSIWASGRWNSYEQYF
TRBV28	-	-	TRBJ1-2	TGTGCCAGCAGTCCTGGCATTAGGGGAAACTATGGCTACACCTTC	CASSPGIRGNYGYTF
TRBV7-8	-	-	TRBJ2-1	TGTGCCAGCAGCTTAGGCAGGGGAGATGAGCAGTTCTTC	CASSLGRGDEQFF
TRBV7-9	-	-	TRBJ1-4	TGTGCCAGCAGCTTTGAGGGTGCAACTAATGAAAAACTGTTTTTT	CASSFEGATNEKLFF
TRBV15	-	-	TRBJ2-1	TGTGCCACCAGCAGAGCAGGGAACTACAATGAGCAGTTCTTC	CATSRAGNYNEQFF
TRBV7-9	-	TRBD1	TRBJ1-1	TGTGCCAGCAGGCTGGGACAGGTGAACACTGAAGCTTTCTTT	CASRLGQVNTEAFF
TRBV7-9	few	TRBD1	TRBJ1-5	TGTGCCAGCAGCCGCCCGGGACAGGGGGCTTCTGTGGGCAATCAGCCCCAGCATTTT	CASSRPGQGASVGNQPQHF
TRBV28	-	-	TRBJ2-7	TGTGCCAGCAGTTACAGTAACGAGCAGTACTTC	CASSYSNEQYF
TRBV7-6	-	-	TRBJ1-2	TGTGCCAGCAGTTCTCAAGGAGTTGGGGGCGCGGATGGCTACACCTTC	CASSSQGVGGADGYTF
TRBV10-3	few	-	TRBJ2-3	TGTGCCATCAGTGAGCGTAGCGCACCTAGCACAGATACGCAGTATTTT	CAISERSAPSTDTQYF
TRBV6-6	-	TRBD2	TRBJ2-7	TGTGCCAGCAGATCCGGGAGACTAGCGCTCTACGAGCAGTACTTC	CASRSGRLALYEQYF
TRBV6-1	-	-	TRBJ1-1	TGTGCCAGCAGTGAAGGTCGGAACAGGGTCCACACTGAAGCTTTCTTT	CASSEGRNRVHTEAFF
TRBV3-1/TRBV3-2	-	TRBD2	TRBJ2-1	TGTGCCAGCAGCCAAGATGGGGAGGGCGAGCAGTTCTTC	CASSQDGEGEQFF
TRBV5-1	-	TRBD2	TRBJ2-5	TGCGCCAGCAGCTTGGTACTAGCGGGACAAGAGACCCAGTACTTC	CASSLVLAGQETQYF
TRBV19	-	-	TRBJ1-5	TGTGCCAGTAGCCGAAGGGGGTTAGGTCAGCCCCAGCATTTT	CASSRRGLGQPQHF
TRBV6-5	-	TRBD1	TRBJ1-5	TGTGCCAGCGGGGACAGGGTGAGGGATCAGCCCCAGCATTTT	CASGDRVRDQPQHF
TRBV19	-	-	TRBJ1-1	TGTGCCAGTACCGCGACAGGCTTCGCTGAAGCTTTCTTT	CASTATGFAEAFF
TRBV6-6	few	TRBD1	TRBJ1-2	TGTGCCACCTCAACAGGGGGCCAAAGCGGCTACACCTTC	CATSTGGQSGYTF
TRBV2	-	-	TRBJ2-3	TGTGCCAGCAGTCAGAGACGGGACACAGATACGCAGTATTTT	CASSQRRDTDTQYF